The T cell receptor (beta chain) under discussion was sequenced for a study of cytomegalovirus exposure and HLA in healthy donors. Germline V gene sequence: CDR1 KGHSH, CDR2 LQKENI. The CDR3 has 12 residues. V was clipped by 1 base and J by 8 bases, with 6 bases between them. PCR employed 60 Vbeta and 13 Jbeta primers. Only in-frame clones appear in the TCRdb table, and some are missing; sequencing was by immunoSEQ multiplex PCR. The sample shows approximately 170,000 clones, 73% of them seen only once. The TCR sequence derives from a woman between 18 and 30 years old in good health and CMV-seropositive. Sequenced sample: PBMCs. This sequence joins TRBV18 and TRBJ2-1; D possibly corresponds to TRBD2 (6 bases). In DNA form, the CDR3 reads TGTGCCAGCTCACCACGCGGGGATGAGCAGTTCTTC. Protein sequence: CASSPRGDEQFF.